This passage covers 7 T cell receptor beta chains from one sample sequenced in a study of somatic mutations in cytotoxic T cells in rheumatoid arthritis. Repertoires were generated with immunoSEQ multiplex PCR, while TCRdb's copy carries only in-frame clones and drops some. The sample includes about 27,000 clones, roughly 74% seen only once; the top ten take roughly a tenth. The sample consisted of CD8+ T cells sorted from blood. The receptors derive from a young woman in good health.

This clone occurred a few times. J is TRBJ1-1 and V is TRBV19; D remains ambiguous. The CDR3 has 14 amino acids. Germline V gene data show CDR1 as LNHDA and CDR2 as SQIVND (reference sequence). The V gene lost 3 bases and the J gene lost 1 base, with 9 bases spanning the gap. CDR3 coding DNA: TGTGCCAGTAGTATCCACAGTTGGAACACTGAAGCTTTCTTT. It yields the protein CASSIHSWNTEAFF.

The chain couples TRBV7-9 to TRBJ2-2; 9 nucleotides match TRBD1. CDR1 is SEHNR, CDR2 FQNEAQ, per germline (reference sequence). CDR3 length: 15 residues. Trimming took 6 bases from V and 5 from J; bases not matched to a gene: 7. The CDR3 DNA reads TGTGCCAGCAGTACCGGGACAGGGAGAACCGGGGAGCTGTTTTTT. This translates into CASSTGTGRTGELFF.

J is TRBJ2-7 and V is TRBV7-6; D call uncertain. Trimming pared 5 bases from V and 3 bases from J, leaving 20 bases between. CDR1 SGHVS and CDR2 FNYEAQ come from the germline V gene. The CDR3 loop spans 16 amino acids. CDR3 sequence reads: CASSQNPPGPNYEQYF. DNA of the CDR3: TGTGCCAGCAGCCAAAACCCCCCCGGCCCCAACTACGAGCAGTACTTC.

The chain is built from TRBV7-6 and TRBJ2-2; D unresolved. This CDR3 spans 14 amino acids. V was pared by 6 bases and J by 4 bases, with 12 bases between. Germline values: CDR1 SGHVS, CDR2 FNYEAQ. The CDR3 loop reads CASREGGSTGELFF. The CDR3 DNA reads as TGTGCCAGCAGGGAAGGTGGATCCACCGGGGAGCTGTTTTTT. Complete variable domain (other parts from reference TRBV7-6 and TRBJ2-2): GAGVSQSPRYKVTKRGQDVALRCDPISGHVSLYWYRQALGQGPEFLTYFNYEAQQDKSGLPNDRFSAERPEGSISTLTIQRTEQRDSAMYRCASREGGSTGELFFGEGSRLTVL.

This clone was observed a handful of times. The chain recombines TRBV27 with TRBJ1-1; D is possibly TRBD1 (6 bases). This CDR3 has 14 amino acids. CDR1 is MNHEY and CDR2 is SMNVEV in the germline V gene (reference sequence). V was shortened by 1 base and J by 0 bases, with 6 bases between the two germline ends. CDR3 protein: CASSLYRVNTEAFF. CDR3 nucleotides: TGTGCCAGCAGTTTATACAGGGTGAACACTGAAGCTTTCTTT.

This sequence joins TRBV2 and TRBJ2-7, with 10 bases fitting TRBD2. Losses at the gene ends were 4 bases for V and 10 bases for J; bases not matched to a gene: 16. Germline V gives CDR1 SNHLY, CDR2 FYNNEI. The CDR3 contains 16 residues. As DNA, the CDR3 is TGTGCCAGCAGTGGCGCCGGGCTAGCGGGAGCCGCTAATCAGTACTTC. It encodes CASSGAGLAGAANQYF. Full variable domain (outside the CDR3, taken from reference TRBV2 and TRBJ2-7): EPEVTQTPSHQVTQMGQEVILRCVPISNHLYFYWYRQILGQKVEFLVSFYNNEISEKSEIFDDQFSVERPDGSNFTLKIRSTKLEDSAMYFCASSGAGLAGAANQYFGPGTRLTVT.

CDR3 residues: CASSSQGDYGYTF. In nucleotides, the CDR3 is TGTGCCAGCAGCTCACAGGGAGACTATGGCTACACCTTC. The genes are TRBV7-3 and TRBJ1-2; D is perhaps TRBD1 (6 bases). Germline CDR1 and CDR2: SGHTA and FQGTGA. This CDR3 has 13 residues. V was pared by 4 bases and J by 3 bases, with 9 bases between.